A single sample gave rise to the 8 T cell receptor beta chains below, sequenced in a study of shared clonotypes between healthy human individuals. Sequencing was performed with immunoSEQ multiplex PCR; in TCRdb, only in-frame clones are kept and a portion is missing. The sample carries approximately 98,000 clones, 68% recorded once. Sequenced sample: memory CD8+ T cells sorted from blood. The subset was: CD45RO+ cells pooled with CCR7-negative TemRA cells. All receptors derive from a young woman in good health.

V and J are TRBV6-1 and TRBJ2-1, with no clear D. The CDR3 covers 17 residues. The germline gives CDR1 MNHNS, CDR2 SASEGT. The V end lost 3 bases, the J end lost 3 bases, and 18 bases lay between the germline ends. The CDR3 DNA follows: TGTGCCAGCAGTGAGAATCAGTACTCCCAAGTCTACAATGAGCAGTTCTTC. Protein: CASSENQYSQVYNEQFF.

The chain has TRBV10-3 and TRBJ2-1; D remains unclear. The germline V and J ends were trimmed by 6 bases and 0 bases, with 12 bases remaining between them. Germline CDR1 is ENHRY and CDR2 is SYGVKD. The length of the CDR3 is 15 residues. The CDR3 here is CAISPEFSSYNEQFF. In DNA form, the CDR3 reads TGTGCCATCAGCCCAGAATTTAGCTCCTACAATGAGCAGTTCTTC.

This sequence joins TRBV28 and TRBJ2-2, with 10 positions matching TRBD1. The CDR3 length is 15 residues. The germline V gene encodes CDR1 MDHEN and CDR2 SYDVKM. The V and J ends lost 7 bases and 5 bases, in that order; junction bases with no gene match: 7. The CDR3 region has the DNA TGTGCCAGCAAAGCCGGGACAGGGGAGACCGGGGAGCTGTTTTTT. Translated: CASKAGTGETGELFF.

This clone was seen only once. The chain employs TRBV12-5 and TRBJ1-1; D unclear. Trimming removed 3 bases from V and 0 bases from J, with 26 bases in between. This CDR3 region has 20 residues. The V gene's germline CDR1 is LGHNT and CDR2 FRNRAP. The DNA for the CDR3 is TGTGCTAGTGGTTTCCTAAGACACCACGGGATTAAAACCATGAACACTGAAGCTTTCTTT. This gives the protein CASGFLRHHGIKTMNTEAFF.

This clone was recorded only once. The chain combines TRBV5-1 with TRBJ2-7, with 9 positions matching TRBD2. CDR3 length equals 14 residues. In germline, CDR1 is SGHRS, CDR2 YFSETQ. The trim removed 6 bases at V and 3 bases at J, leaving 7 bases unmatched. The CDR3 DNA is TGCGCCAGCAAAAGGACTAGCGTACTCTACGAGCAGTACTTC. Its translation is CASKRTSVLYEQYF.

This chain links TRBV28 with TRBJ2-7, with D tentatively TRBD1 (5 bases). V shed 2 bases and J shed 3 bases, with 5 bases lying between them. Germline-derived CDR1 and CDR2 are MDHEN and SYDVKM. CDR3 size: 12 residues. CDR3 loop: CASSLQGYEQYF. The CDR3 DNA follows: TGTGCCAGCAGTTTACAGGGCTACGAGCAGTACTTC.

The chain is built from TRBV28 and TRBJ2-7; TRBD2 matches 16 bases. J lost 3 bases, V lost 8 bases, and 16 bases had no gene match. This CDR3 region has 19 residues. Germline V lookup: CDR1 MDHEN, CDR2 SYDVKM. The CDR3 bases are TGTGCCAGCTCACCGGGACTAGCGGGAGGGCCGAGTTTCCGCTACGAGCAGTACTTC. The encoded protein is CASSPGLAGGPSFRYEQYF.

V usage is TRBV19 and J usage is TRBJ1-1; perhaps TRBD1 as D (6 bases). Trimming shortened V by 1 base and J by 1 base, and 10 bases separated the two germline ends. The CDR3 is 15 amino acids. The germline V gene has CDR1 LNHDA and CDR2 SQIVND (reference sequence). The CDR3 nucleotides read TGTGCCAGTAGTATAGGTGCGGGGGCGAACACTGAAGCTTTCTTT. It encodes CASSIGAGANTEAFF.